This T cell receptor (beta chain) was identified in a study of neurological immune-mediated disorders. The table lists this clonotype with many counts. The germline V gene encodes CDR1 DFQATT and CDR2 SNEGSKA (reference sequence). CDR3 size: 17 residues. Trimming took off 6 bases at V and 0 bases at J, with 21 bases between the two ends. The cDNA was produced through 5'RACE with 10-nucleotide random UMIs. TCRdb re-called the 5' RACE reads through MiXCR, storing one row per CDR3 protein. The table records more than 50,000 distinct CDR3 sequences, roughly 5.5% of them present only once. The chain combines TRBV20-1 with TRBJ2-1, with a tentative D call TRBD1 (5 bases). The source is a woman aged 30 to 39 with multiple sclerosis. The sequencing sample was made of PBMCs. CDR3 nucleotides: TGCAGTGCCGAGAAGGCGACGGGCAGGGTCTCCTACAATGAGCAGTTCTTC. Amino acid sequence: CSAEKATGRVSYNEQFF.